This T cell receptor (beta chain) was found in a study of blood T cell repertoires in COVID-19. Study at large: Samples representing acute and convalescent COVID-19 were sourced from the United States, Italy and Spain. The analysed material was cDNA or gDNA that came from T cells, B-cell-depleted T cells, or PBMCs.

Under the authors' procedure: Cell counts per sample came from amplifying reference gene primers. Sequenced by immunoSEQ multiplex PCR; TCRdb stores in-frame clones only, minus some. The DNA was the basis for D and trimming; V, J and clone size are from that table. Of 120,000 to 150,000 clones listed, 70% to 90% are singletons. Germline V CDR1 and CDR2: LNHDA, SQIVND (reference sequence). The length of the CDR3 is 17 residues. V lost 6 bases and J lost 4; bases outside the gene matches: 14. The rearrangement links TRBV19 to TRBJ1-4; TRBD1 matches at 7 bases. The sequencing input was peripheral blood. The clonotype was recovered from a human donor with acute or convalescent COVID-19. The donor label of this sample is uncertain. The DNA for the CDR3 is TGTGCCAGTAGCGGAGGGGGCGCAGGGGGAATTAATGAAAAACTGTTTTTT. Translated: CASSGGGAGGINEKLFF.